The source of this T cell receptor (beta chain) is a study of T cell responses to AZD1222 COVID-19 vaccine. CDR3 size: 15 residues. The ends lost 5 bases at V and 1 base at J; junction bases unmatched: 3. Germline V gene data show CDR1 as KGHSH and CDR2 as LQKENI. Overall study results and limits: The donors showed a predominance of white British ancestry and of females, with possible underestimation of clonal diversity. Increases in Spike-specific TCR breadth and depth were seen after two AZD1222 doses.

Using immunoSEQ multiplex PCR, the repertoire was profiled, and TCRdb retains in-frame clones only, with some absent. The sample has approximately 90,000 clones, 85% to 95% seen once; the top ten hold approximately 11%. Concerning this clone: Antigen unknown.

The sequence came from an adult in good health. Sequences were derived from peripheral blood, sampled on day 0 of AZD1222 vaccination. The rearrangement links TRBV18 to TRBJ1-5; TRBD1 matches 9 bases. CDR3 coding DNA: TGTGCCAGCTCAGTTGGACAGGGGAGCAATCAGCCCCAGCATTTT. Protein sequence: CASSVGQGSNQPQHF.